This T cell receptor (beta chain) was obtained from a study of blood T cell repertoires in COVID-19. The overall study: The United States, Italy and Spain supplied acute and convalescent COVID-19 samples.

Produced via immunoSEQ multiplex PCR; TCRdb's table is partial and in-frame only. This sample carries 150,000 to 200,000 clones, approximately 91% of them seen once, and the ten largest clones take around 5.1%. Seattle cases were enrolled at active infection and followed longitudinally. The TCR sequence derives from a young man with COVID-19, enrolled during active disease. The sequenced sample was peripheral blood.

In DNA form, the CDR3 reads TGTGCCAGCGGGAACAGGGGATTTCAGCCCCAGCATTTT. It codes for CASGNRGFQPQHF. V and J are TRBV27 and TRBJ1-5; TRBD1 matches at 7 bases. The CDR3 contains 13 residues. J was trimmed by 6 bases and V by 8 bases; bases with no gene match: 7. Germline CDR1 is MNHEY and CDR2 is SMNVEV (reference sequence).